These 10 T cell receptor beta chains came from one sample sequenced in a study of tissue T cells after allogeneic stem cell transplantation. TCRdb's table, derived via immunoSEQ multiplex PCR, lists solely in-frame clones and lacks some. The sample consists of around 1,200 clones, around 57% of them appearing once. The sequenced material came from skin. The receptors stem from a female BALB/c mouse in good health. For the strain, the MHC haplotype given is H2-d.

Comments on this clone: Germline and genes here are mouse. The read stops 1 residue short of the end of the CDR3; the missing end is completed from the germline J gene. The chain links TRBV5 to TRBJ2-7, with 7 bases lining up with TRBD1. Germline CDR1 is LGHNA and CDR2 is YNLKQL (reference sequence). The CDR3 totals 14 residues. V lost 4 bases to trimming and J lost 5 bases; unmatched junction nucleotides: 8. The CDR3 bases that were read are TGTGCCAGCAGCCGCCACAGGGGAGAGGATGAACAGTAC. It translates to CASSRHRGEDEQY. The entire CDR3 is CASSRHRGEDEQYF.

Concerning this clone itself: Mouse names are used for the genes. The missing CDR3 end, 1 residue past where the read stops, is filled in from the germline J gene. This chain connects TRBV31 to TRBJ2-7; TRBD2 agrees at 8 bases. Germline trimming cut 1 base from V and 4 bases from J; bases unmatched to any gene: 3. Germline-derived CDR1 and CDR2 are GKSSPN and SITVG. This CDR3 has 13 amino acids. CDR3 DNA (partial): TGTGCCTGGAGTCGCTGGGGGGCGTATGAACAGTAC. It encodes CAWSRWGAYEQY. The entire CDR3 reads CAWSRWGAYEQYF. Using reference TRBV31 and TRBJ2-7 for the parts outside the CDR3, the full variable domain is AQTIHQWPVAEIKAVGSPLSLGCTIKGKSSPNLYWYWQATGGTLQQLFYSITVGQVESVVQLNLSASRPKDDQFILSTEKLLLSHSGFYLCAWSRWGAYEQYFGPGTRLTVL.

Note on this clone: Germline and genes: mouse. The CDR3: CASSDVGATEVFF. Partial CDR3 DNA: TGTGCCAGCAGTGATGTAGGGGCCACAGAAGTCTTC. The chain uses TRBV13-1 and TRBJ1-1, with D maybe TRBD1 (5 bases). The read ends 1 residue before the CDR3 terminus; that terminus is restored from the germline J gene. This CDR3 region has 13 residues. Between the trimmed V and J ends, which lost 0 bases and 4 bases, there was a span of 7 bases. Germline assignment: CDR1 NSHNY and CDR2 SYGAGN.

About this clone itself: These gene names are mouse names. The missing CDR3 end, 1 residue past where the read stops, is filled in from the germline J gene. The chain links TRBV20 to TRBJ2-7; D is ambiguous. The CDR3 is 13 residues long. V lost 0 bases and J lost 0, with 6 bases in between. Germline CDR1 GFQATS, CDR2 STVNSAI. CDR3 region: CGAREWISYEQYF. CDR3 bases read: TGTGGTGCTAGGGAATGGATCTCCTATGAACAGTAC.

For this clone: Mouse names are used for the genes. Coverage ceases 1 residue before the CDR3 finishes, and the germline J gene fills in the end. The V gene is TRBV17, the J gene TRBJ2-1, with D perhaps given as TRBD1 or TRBD2 (6 bases each). The germline V and J ends were trimmed by 4 bases and 4 bases, with 8 bases remaining between them. Germline V gives CDR1 MNHDT, CDR2 YYDKIL. This CDR3 spans 13 amino acids. Here the CDR3 reads CASSKGGYAEQFF. CDR3 bases read: TGTGCTAGCAGTAAGGGGGGTTATGCTGAGCAGTTC.

On this clone: The genes and germline here are from mouse. CDR3 DNA (partial): TGTGGTGCCAGACAGGACACAGAAGTCTTC. Translating gives CGARQDTEVF. The entire CDR3 sequence reads CGARQDTEVFF. V usage is TRBV20 and J usage is TRBJ1-1, with D possibly matching TRBD1 (6 bases). The read ends 1 residue before the CDR3 terminus; that terminus is restored from the germline J gene. Germline loops: CDR1 GFQATS, CDR2 STVNSAI. V was cut by 6 bases and J by 3 bases, with 8 bases left in between. The CDR3 contains 11 residues.

This clone showed up just a few times. Gene and germline names: mouse. From the germline J gene comes the end of the CDR3, since the read stops 1 residue before it. The genes are TRBV13-1 and TRBJ2-1; 9 bases align to TRBD1. Germline-derived CDR1 and CDR2 are NSHNY and SYGAGN. J lost 3 bases, V lost 0 bases, and 7 bases had no gene match. The CDR3 is 17 residues long. The CDR3: CASSDVGQGGGYAEQFF. The covered CDR3 bases are TGTGCCAGCAGTGATGTGGGACAGGGCGGAGGCTATGCTGAGCAGTTC.

Details on this clone: Gene labels here are mouse ones. The DNA ends 1 residue before the CDR3 does, and the rest of the CDR3 is filled in from the germline J gene. This chain uses TRBV1 with TRBJ1-3, with D uncertain. V lost 0 bases and J lost 2, with 5 bases in between. Germline assignment: CDR1 NSQYPW and CDR2 LRSPGD (reference sequence). The CDR3 covers 14 residues. CDR3 DNA, as far as it was read: TGCACCTGCAGTGCAGATAGGGCTGGAAATACGCTCTAT. As protein: CTCSADRAGNTLY. The entire CDR3 protein is CTCSADRAGNTLYF.

Concerning this clone itself: All gene names here are mouse names. The read terminates 1 residue ahead of where the CDR3 ends, so the germline J gene completes it. The chain carries TRBV13-1 and TRBJ1-5; D not resolved. This CDR3 region has 15 residues. The germline CDR1 and CDR2 sequences are NSHNY and SYGAGN. The V and J ends lost 1 base and 1 base respectively, with 9 bases between them. The CDR3 DNA, read in part, is TGTGCCAGCAGTGATATGGGAGAGAACAACCAGGCTCCGCTT. As protein: CASSDMGENNQAPL. The complete CDR3 sequence is CASSDMGENNQAPLF.

On this clone: The gene symbols are mouse symbols. The DNA ends 1 residue before the CDR3 does, and the rest of the CDR3 is filled in from the germline J gene. J is TRBJ2-7 and V is TRBV13-2, with D maybe TRBD2 (6 bases). V gave up 0 bases and J gave up 0 bases, with 10 bases separating them. This CDR3 has 15 residues. Germline V gene sequence: CDR1 NNHNN, CDR2 SYGAGS (reference sequence). CDR3 DNA (partial): TGTGCCAGCGGTGATGCTCTGGGGCTCTCCTATGAACAGTAC. It yields the protein CASGDALGLSYEQY. The CDR3 as a whole reads CASGDALGLSYEQYF.